This T cell receptor beta chain was retrieved from a study of long-term antiretroviral therapy in people with HIV (dated by TCRdb to about 2022). Regarding the research as a whole: The earliest samples were collected approximately a decade before the 2015 WHO recommendation for immediate ART, a period when ART was typically delayed until CD4 counts fell. This retrospective serial study examined whether starting ART and sustained HIV suppression were associated with changes in the composition and diversity of the TRB repertoire in peripheral blood. A total of 192 cryopreserved PBMC samples were contributed to the cohort by 30 adults with confirmed HIV infection, with samples collected serially over a mean of approximately six years (range 1-12). About 35% of the 30 participants with HIV were female. No cross-contamination during QIAcube processing was shown when test extractions of a monoclonal T-cell line were performed alongside around 30 polyclonal samples. General findings and caveats noted by the study authors: Inferences about post-ART repertoire changes were limited because no data were available on ART adherence, viral resistance or therapy changes. Because pre-ART samples had limited cell numbers, unsorted PBMC were profiled rather than sorted CD4+ and CD8+ T cells. Since PBMC availability was limited, sequencing covered only the TCR beta chain, with no alpha chain pairing. The samples span the years 2004 to 2017, and the ART regimens used may be less effective than current regimens. ART initiation was associated with a significant increase in TRB diversity, but diversity stayed significantly below transplant donor controls even after long-term ART. Expanded TRB clones identified before ART initiation dominated the repertoire at all time points, although this dominance fluctuated and declined in many PLHIV after ART. CDR3 length ranges in HIV repertoires were narrower than in controls, and network structure suggested an antigen-experienced repertoire with only a slight naive shift after ART.

Inclusion was restricted to participants for whom at least one PBMC sample before ART initiation and at least two post-ART samples were available. All participants with HIV were treated in the United States of America. Cryopreserved samples of about 0.9-11 million PBMC were thawed and washed before DNA extraction. At the time of the earliest PBMC sample for each participant with HIV, ages ranged from roughly 23 to 60 years. Per participant, PBMC samples came from 1-4 timepoints prior to ART initiation and 2-8 timepoints following ART initiation, for a median of 7 samples. Serial HIV viral load, CD4+ T-cell count, ART history and demographic data were obtained for every participant. Using a Qiagen kit on a QIAcube, genomic DNA was extracted from unsorted PBMC, with samples processed in batches of 12. Of note for this clone: Its recognized antigen is unknown. Per-nucleotide qualities are absent, and no much larger clonotype sits a single base away.

V and J are truncated by 1 base and 9 bases respectively, leaving an intervening sequence of 13 bases. In the germline V gene, CDR1 corresponds to MDHEN and CDR2 to SYDVKM. There are 14 amino acids in the CDR3, from cysteine to phenylalanine inclusive. The sequence is cut down to CDR3 DNA, 42 bases in frame from base 1. The immunoSEQ hsTCRB v3.0 assay was used at survey level resolution for TRB variable region sequencing. The targeted TRB sequencing depth was 40,000-50,000 T-cell genomes per sample. TRB libraries were pooled and sequenced on an Illumina MiSeq using a v3 150-cycle kit. The authors' pipeline ran thus. Analysis of repertoires was carried out in R inside a reproducible Nextflow workflow spanning QC, data transformation and analysis. Custom analyses were implemented in LymphoSeq2, an R package for AIRR-Seq data exploration. A handful of samples that yielded fewer than 5000 total TRB sequences were excluded, so that about 200 HIV repertoires were analyzed. Of the approximately 190 retained HIV repertoires, under 65 were collected before and around 130 after ART initiation. Each repertoire was downsampled to 5000 TRB nucleotide sequences, and summary statistics were averaged across 100 downsampling iterations. Only TRB sequences with CDR3 regions of at least seven amino acids were retained for analysis. A Shannon entropy-derived clonality score and the Gini coefficient were used to measure diversity. In the repertoire networks, any two of the top 5000 CDR3 amino acid sequences were connected whenever the two sequences differed by an edit distance of one. For TRB CDR3 amino acid sequences, GLIPH2 was used to predict antigen specificity groups and MHC restriction. To flag known CMV, EBV, HIV or tissue antigen associations, CDR3 amino acid sequences were matched against VDJdb and McPAS-TCR. Pre-ART, post-ART and control groups were compared with Wilcoxon signed-rank tests and Holm-Bonferroni correction. The table was pulled from immuneACCESS by TCRdb, which kept in-frame rearrangements only. Such tables lose some clones; where checked, under half of the loss comes from unresolved V genes, and the rest has no known cause. Clonal size and the V and J genes are those of that table, whereas D and trimming came from the DNA. This sample holds 20,000 to 25,000 clones; 88% were observed only once. Clones ranked in the top ten supply around 6.5% of the sample.

This receptor was taken from a man between 60 and 75 years old with HIV. This material consisted of unsorted PBMCs, taken 0.6 years after starting antiretroviral therapy. This sequence uses TRBV28 and TRBJ2-1, and the D gene may be TRBD1, 5 bases matching. The nucleotide sequence is TGTGCCAGCAGTTTATACGCAGGGTGGGTTGAGCAGTTCTTC. Its amino acids are CASSLYAGWVEQFF.